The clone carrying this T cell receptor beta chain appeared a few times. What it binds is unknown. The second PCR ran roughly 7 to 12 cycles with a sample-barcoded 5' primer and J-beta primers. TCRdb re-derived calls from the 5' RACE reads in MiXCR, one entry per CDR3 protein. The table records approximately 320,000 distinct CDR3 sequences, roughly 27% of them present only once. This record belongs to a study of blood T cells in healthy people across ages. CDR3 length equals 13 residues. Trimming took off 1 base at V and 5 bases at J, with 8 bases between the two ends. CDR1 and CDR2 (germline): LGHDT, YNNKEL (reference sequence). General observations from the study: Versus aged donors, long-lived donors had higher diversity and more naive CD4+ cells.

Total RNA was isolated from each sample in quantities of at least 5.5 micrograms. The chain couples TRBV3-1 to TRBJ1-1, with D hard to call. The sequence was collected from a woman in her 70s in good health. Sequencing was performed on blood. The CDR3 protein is CASSQALGTEAFF. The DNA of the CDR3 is TGTGCCAGCAGCCAAGCCCTCGGAACTGAAGCTTTCTTT.